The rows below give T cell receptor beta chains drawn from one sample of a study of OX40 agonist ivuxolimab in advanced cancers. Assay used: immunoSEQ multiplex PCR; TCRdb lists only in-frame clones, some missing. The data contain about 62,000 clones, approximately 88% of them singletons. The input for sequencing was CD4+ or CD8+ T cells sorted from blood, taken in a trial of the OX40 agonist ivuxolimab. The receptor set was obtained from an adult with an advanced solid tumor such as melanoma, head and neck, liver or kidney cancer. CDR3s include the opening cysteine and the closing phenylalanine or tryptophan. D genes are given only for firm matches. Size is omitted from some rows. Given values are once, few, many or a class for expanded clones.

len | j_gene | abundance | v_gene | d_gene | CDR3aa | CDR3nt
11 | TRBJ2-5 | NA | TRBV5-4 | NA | CASSSQETQYF | TGTGCCAGCAGCTCGCAAGAGACCCAGTACTTC
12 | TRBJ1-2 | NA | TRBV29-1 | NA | CSLKGDLYGYTF | TGCAGCCTCAAAGGGGACCTATATGGTTACACCTTC
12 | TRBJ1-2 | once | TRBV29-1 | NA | CSVEVIPYGYTF | TGCAGCGTTGAAGTTATCCCCTATGGCTACACCTTC
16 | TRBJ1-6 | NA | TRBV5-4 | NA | CASSLAGAGVYSPLHF | TGTGCCAGCAGCTTGGCCGGGGCAGGGGTTTATTCACCCCTCCACTTT
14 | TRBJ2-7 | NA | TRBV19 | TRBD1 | CASTDQRGGSGQYF | TGTGCCAGTACCGATCAGAGAGGGGGCTCTGGGCAGTACTTC
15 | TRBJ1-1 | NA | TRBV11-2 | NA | CASSLLGQVNTEAFF | TGTGCCAGCAGCTTATTAGGGCAAGTGAACACTGAAGCTTTCTTT
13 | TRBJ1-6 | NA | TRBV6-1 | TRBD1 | CASFDREDSPLHF | TGTGCCAGCTTCGACAGGGAAGATTCACCCCTCCACTTT
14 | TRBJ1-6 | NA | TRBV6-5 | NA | CASSPQITNSPLHF | TGTGCCAGCAGCCCCCAGATAACGAATTCACCCCTCCACTTT
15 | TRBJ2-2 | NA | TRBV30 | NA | CAWRTQRYGSGELFF | TGTGCCTGGAGGACACAGAGGTACGGTAGTGGGGAGCTGTTTTTT
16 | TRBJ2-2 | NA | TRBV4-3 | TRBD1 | CASSPEGQGYVGELFF | TGCGCCAGCAGCCCAGAAGGACAGGGGTATGTCGGGGAGCTGTTTTTT
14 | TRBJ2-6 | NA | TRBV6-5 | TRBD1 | CASGDSSGANVLTF | TGTGCCAGCGGGGACAGCTCTGGGGCCAACGTCCTGACTTTC
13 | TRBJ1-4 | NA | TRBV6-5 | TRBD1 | CASRGQINEKLFF | TGTGCCAGCAGGGGACAGATAAATGAAAAACTGTTTTTT
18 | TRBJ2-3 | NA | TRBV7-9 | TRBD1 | CASSLLRPGQGSTDTQYF | TGTGCCAGCAGCCTGCTACGGCCCGGACAGGGGAGCACAGATACGCAGTATTTT
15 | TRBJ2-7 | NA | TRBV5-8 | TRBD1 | CASSLYRGTTYEQYF | TGTGCCAGCAGCTTGTACAGGGGAACAACCTACGAGCAGTACTTC
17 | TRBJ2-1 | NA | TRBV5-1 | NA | CASSLYGSASSYNEQFF | TGCGCCAGCAGCTTGTATGGTTCTGCGAGCTCCTACAATGAGCAGTTCTTC
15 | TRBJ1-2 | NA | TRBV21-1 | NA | CARPPRDRKTYGYTF | TGTGCCAGACCTCCAAGGGACAGAAAAACCTATGGCTACACCTTC
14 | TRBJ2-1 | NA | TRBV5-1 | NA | CASSLVQGGNEQFF | TGCGCCAGCAGCTTAGTTCAGGGGGGTAATGAGCAGTTCTTC
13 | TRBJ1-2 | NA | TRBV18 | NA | CASSPGVDYGYTF | TGTGCCAGCTCACCCGGGGTGGACTATGGCTACACCTTC
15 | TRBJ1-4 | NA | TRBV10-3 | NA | CAISESRGGGEKLFF | TGTGCCATCAGTGAGTCACGGGGAGGAGGTGAAAAACTGTTTTTT
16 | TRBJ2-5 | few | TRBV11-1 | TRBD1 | CASSSTGTGLQETQYF | TGTGCCAGCAGTTCGACCGGGACAGGGCTCCAAGAGACCCAGTACTTC
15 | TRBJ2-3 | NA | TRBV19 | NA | CASSLSGTSTDTQYF | TGTGCCAGTAGTTTAAGCGGAACCAGCACAGATACGCAGTATTTT
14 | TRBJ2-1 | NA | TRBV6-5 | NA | CASSYRASHNEQFF | TGTGCCAGCAGTTATAGGGCTAGCCACAATGAGCAGTTCTTC
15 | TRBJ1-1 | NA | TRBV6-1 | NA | CASSGSFRENTEAFF | TGTGCCAGCAGTGGATCGTTCAGGGAAAACACTGAAGCTTTCTTT
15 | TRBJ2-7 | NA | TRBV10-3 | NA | CAISEPGLHPYEQYF | TGTGCCATCAGTGAGCCGGGGCTCCACCCTTACGAGCAGTACTTC
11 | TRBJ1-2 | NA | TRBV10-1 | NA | CASRGDGPYTF | TGCGCCAGCAGGGGAGACGGACCTTACACCTTC
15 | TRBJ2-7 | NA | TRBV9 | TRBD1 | CASSEAGGQGYEQYF | TGTGCCAGCAGCGAGGCGGGGGGACAGGGGTACGAGCAGTACTTC
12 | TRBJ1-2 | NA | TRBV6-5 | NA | CASLTPSAGYTF | TGTGCCAGCTTAACTCCCTCCGCAGGCTACACCTTC
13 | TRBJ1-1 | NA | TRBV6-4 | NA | CASSRQENTEAFF | TGTGCCAGCAGTCGCCAGGAGAACACTGAAGCTTTCTTT
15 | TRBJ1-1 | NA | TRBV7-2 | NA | CASSLAMTENTEAFF | TGTGCCAGCAGCTTAGCGATGACAGAGAACACTGAAGCTTTCTTT
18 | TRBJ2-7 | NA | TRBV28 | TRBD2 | CASSPTPGGGGGGNEQYF | TGTGCCAGCAGTCCGACCCCGGGTGGCGGCGGCGGGGGGAACGAGCAGTACTTC
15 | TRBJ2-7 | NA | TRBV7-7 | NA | CASSPSIASLYEQYF | TGTGCTAGCAGCCCCTCGATCGCCTCCCTCTACGAGCAGTACTTC
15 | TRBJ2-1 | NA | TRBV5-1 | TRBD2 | CASSVLAGGPDEQFF | TGCGCCAGCAGCGTTCTAGCGGGGGGGCCCGATGAGCAGTTCTTC
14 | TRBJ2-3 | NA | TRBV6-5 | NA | CASSGSGRTDTQYF | TGTGCCAGCAGTGGGTCAGGGAGGACAGATACGCAGTATTTT
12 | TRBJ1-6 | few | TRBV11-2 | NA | CASRRWDSPLHF | TGTGCCAGCCGACGTTGGGATTCACCCCTCCACTTT
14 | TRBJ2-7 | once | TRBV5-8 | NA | CASTQAGATYEQYF | TGTGCCAGCACCCAGGCGGGGGCCACCTACGAGCAGTACTTC
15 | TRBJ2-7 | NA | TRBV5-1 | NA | CASSGGAGTIYEQYF | TGCGCCAGCAGCGGTGGGGCAGGGACGATATACGAGCAGTACTTC
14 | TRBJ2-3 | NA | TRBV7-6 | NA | CASSLGQVPDTQYF | TGTGCCAGCAGCTTAGGGCAGGTTCCAGATACGCAGTATTTT
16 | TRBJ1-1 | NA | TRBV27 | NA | CASRGRSSPWSTEAFF | TGTGCCAGCAGGGGTCGATCGTCCCCTTGGAGCACTGAAGCTTTCTTT
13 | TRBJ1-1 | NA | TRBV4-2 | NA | CASSQEYTTDAFF | TGTGCCAGCAGCCAAGAGTATACCACAGACGCTTTCTTT
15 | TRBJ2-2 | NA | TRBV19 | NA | CASSSLTGNTGELFF | TGTGCCAGTAGTTCCCTTACAGGAAACACCGGGGAGCTGTTTTTT
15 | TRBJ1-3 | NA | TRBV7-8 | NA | CASSLVGSSGNTIYF | TGTGCCAGCAGCTTAGTTGGTAGCTCTGGAAACACCATATATTTT
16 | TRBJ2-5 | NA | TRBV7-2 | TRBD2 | CASSLERGGVFETQYF | TGTGCCAGCAGCTTAGAGCGGGGGGGGGTTTTTGAGACCCAGTACTTC
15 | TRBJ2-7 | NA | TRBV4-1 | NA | CASSQDERVSYEQYF | TGCGCCAGCAGCCAAGATGAGAGGGTTTCCTACGAGCAGTACTTC
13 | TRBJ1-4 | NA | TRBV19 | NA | CATWDLMSEKLFF | TGTGCCACCTGGGACCTTATGAGTGAAAAACTGTTTTTT
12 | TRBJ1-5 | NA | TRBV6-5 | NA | CASSSPNQPQHF | TGTGCCAGCAGCTCCCCCAATCAGCCCCAGCATTTT
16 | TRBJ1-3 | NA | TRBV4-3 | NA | CASSQVVGKNGNTIYF | TGCGCCAGCAGCCAAGTCGTGGGAAAGAACGGAAACACCATATATTTT
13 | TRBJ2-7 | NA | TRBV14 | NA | CASSPGTRSEQYF | TGTGCCAGCAGCCCCGGGACTCGTAGCGAGCAGTACTTC
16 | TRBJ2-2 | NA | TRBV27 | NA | CASSFSYSRLTGELFF | TGTGCCAGCAGTTTTTCATACTCGCGGCTCACCGGGGAGCTGTTTTTT
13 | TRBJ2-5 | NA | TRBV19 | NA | CASKIRDGETQYF | TGTGCCAGTAAGATAAGGGATGGAGAGACCCAGTACTTC
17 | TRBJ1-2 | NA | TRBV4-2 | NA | CASSQELLDRGSYGYTF | TGTGCCAGCAGCCAAGAATTACTCGACAGAGGTTCCTATGGCTACACCTTC
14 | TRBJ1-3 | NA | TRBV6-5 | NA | CASRSDTSGNTIYF | TGTGCCAGCAGATCCGACACCTCTGGAAACACCATATATTTT
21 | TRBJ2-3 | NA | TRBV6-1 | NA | CASSEVRTGGETAGRTDTQYF | TGTGCCAGCAGTGAAGTAAGAACGGGCGGGGAGACCGCTGGGCGCACAGATACGCAGTATTTT